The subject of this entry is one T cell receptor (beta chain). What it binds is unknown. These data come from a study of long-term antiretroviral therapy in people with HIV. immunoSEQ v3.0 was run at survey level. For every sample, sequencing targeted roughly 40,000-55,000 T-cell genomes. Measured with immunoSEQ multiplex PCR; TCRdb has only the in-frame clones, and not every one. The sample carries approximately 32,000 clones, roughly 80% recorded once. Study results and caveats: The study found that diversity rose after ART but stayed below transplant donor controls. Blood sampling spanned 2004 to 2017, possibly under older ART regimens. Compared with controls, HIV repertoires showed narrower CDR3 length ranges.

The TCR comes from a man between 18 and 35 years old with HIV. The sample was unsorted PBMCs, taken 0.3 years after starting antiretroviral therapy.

The CDR3: CASSLNRGSFSYEQYF. The DNA of the CDR3 is TGTGCCAGCAGTTTGAACAGGGGTTCCTTCTCCTACGAGCAGTACTTC. This chain connects TRBV28 to TRBJ2-7; 7 bases are a match to TRBD1. Germline trimming cut 3 bases from V and 0 bases from J; bases unmatched to any gene: 8. The CDR3 is 16 residues long. Germline V gives CDR1 MDHEN, CDR2 SYDVKM.